This T cell receptor (beta chain) was retrieved from a study of cytomegalovirus exposure and HLA in healthy donors. Study results and caveats: Common viral pathogens (according to a later analysis) appeared linked to several of the most significant clusters. The authors later linked a missense DCLRE1C variant to TCR beta V- and J-gene trimming. At a 0.05 false discovery rate, a later analysis found 16,951 TCR beta sequences to be associated with HLA alleles.

With regard to this clone: Its antigen is not identified.

In the PCR, 60 Vbeta and 13 Jbeta primers were used. Sequencing used immunoSEQ multiplex PCR; TCRdb keeps in-frame clones, though not all of them. The sample shows approximately 240,000 clones, roughly 79% of them seen only once. This CDR3 has 13 residues. Germline V gene sequence: CDR1 KGHSH, CDR2 LQKENI. Trimming stripped 5 bases from V and 6 bases from J, with 13 bases between. The receptor was isolated from a woman aged 35 to 49 in good health and CMV-seronegative. Sample: PBMCs. The rearrangement uses TRBV18 and TRBJ1-2, with D possibly being TRBD1 (5 bases). This CDR3 is CASSSGDWDGYTF. The DNA of the CDR3 is TGTGCCAGCTCATCGGGGGACTGGGATGGCTACACCTTC.